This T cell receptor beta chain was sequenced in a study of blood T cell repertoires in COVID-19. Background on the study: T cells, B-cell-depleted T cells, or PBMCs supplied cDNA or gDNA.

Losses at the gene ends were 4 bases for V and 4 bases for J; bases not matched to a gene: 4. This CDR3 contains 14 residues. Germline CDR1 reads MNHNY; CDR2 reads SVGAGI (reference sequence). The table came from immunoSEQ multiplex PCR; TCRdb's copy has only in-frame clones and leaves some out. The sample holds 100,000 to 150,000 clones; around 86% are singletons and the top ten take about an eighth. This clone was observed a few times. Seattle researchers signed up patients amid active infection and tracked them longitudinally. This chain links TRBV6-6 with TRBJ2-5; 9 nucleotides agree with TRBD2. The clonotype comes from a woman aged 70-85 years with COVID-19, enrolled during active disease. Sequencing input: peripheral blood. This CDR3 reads CASSSAGGGETQYF. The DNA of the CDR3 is TGTGCCAGCAGTTCCGCGGGAGGGGGAGAGACCCAGTACTTC.